Here is one T cell receptor (beta chain) with its context. CDR3 length: 14 amino acids. Germline lookup yields CDR1 SGHNT and CDR2 YYREEE (reference sequence). Trimming removed 2 bases from V and 5 bases from J, with 13 bases in between. The data derive from a study of blood T cell repertoires in COVID-19. The study assigned cohorts using participant-reported clinical history. Two negative PCRs, clearance, or symptom resolution characterized the recovered Cohort 3 donors. The authors' processing: Counts of nucleated cells, estimated from reference gene primer amplification, were obtained. The method was immunoSEQ multiplex PCR; TCRdb's version includes in-frame clones alone and lacks a portion of them. Clone size and the V and J calls come from that table; the DNA yielded D and trimming. The sample includes 130,000 to 150,000 clones, about 89% of them seen just once.

The genes are TRBV5-4 and TRBJ1-2; tentative D call: TRBD1 (6 bases). The origin of this receptor is a man aged 60 to 69 who had recovered from COVID-19. Sequences were obtained from PBMCs or T cells enriched from blood (not recorded which). The DNA for the CDR3 is TGTGCCAGCAGCTTTGTGGGGGGGCGGTATGGCTACACCTTC. Translating it yields CASSFVGGRYGYTF.